The 14 T cell receptor beta chains presented below share a single source sample, sequenced in a study of molecular identifiers for immune sequencing clone quantification. TCRdb itself ran the PCR reads through MiXCR, one entry per CDR3 protein. The table shows some 5,700 distinct CDR3 sequences, with 15% to 20% occurring only once. The sample was naive CD8+ T cells from blood, with Jurkat cell RNA spiked in. Subset defined: FACS-sorted CD8+CD4-CCR7+CD45RA+ naive T cells. The receptors come from a human donor in good health. Some libraries in this study had Jurkat cell RNA spiked in.

The count of this clonotype is one. This sequence may be a read error, since a much larger clone differs from it by one base. The chain uses TRBV19 and TRBJ2-7; D might be TRBD1 or TRBD2, each matching 5 bases. The V and J ends lost 3 bases and 3 bases respectively, with 15 bases between them. CDR3 length: 15 amino acids. Germline lookup yields CDR1 LNHDA and CDR2 SQIVND (reference sequence). For the CDR3, the DNA is TGTGCCAGTAGTATGGGGGAGTTTTATGGCTACGAGCAGTACTTC. Its translation is CASSMGEFYGYEQYF.

This clonotype is classed as medium-sized. V gene TRBV5-1 combines with J gene TRBJ2-1, with no clear D. The CDR3 totals 12 residues. Germline CDR1 is SGHRS and CDR2 is YFSETQ. Trimming cost V 0 bases and J 10 bases, with 8 bases left between them. CDR3 in amino acids: CASSLVGPEQFF. DNA for the CDR3: TGCGCCAGCAGCTTGGTTGGTCCCGAGCAGTTCTTC. Full variable domain (remainder filled in from reference TRBV5-1 and TRBJ2-1): KAGVTQTPRYLIKTRGQQVTLSCSPISGHRSVSWYQQTPGQGLQFLFEYFSETQRNKGNFPGRFSGRQFSNSRSEMNVSTLELGDSALYLCASSLVGPEQFFGPGTRLTVL.

In its sample, this clonotype was seen many times. The chain carries TRBV7-2 and TRBJ2-6, with D perhaps matching TRBD2 (6 bases). The germline V gene encodes CDR1 SGHTA and CDR2 FQGNSA. With 1 base removed from V and 2 bases from J, the gap between germline ends came to 18 bases. The CDR3 is 19 residues long. CDR3: CASSLDPGALLAGANVLTF. The CDR3 DNA reads TGTGCCAGCAGCTTAGATCCGGGAGCGCTATTGGCTGGGGCCAACGTCCTGACTTTC.

The gene calls are TRBV2 and TRBJ1-5; D is perhaps TRBD1 (5 bases). The germline gives CDR1 SNHLY, CDR2 FYNNEI. The V end lost 4 bases, the J end lost 4 bases, and 5 bases lay between the germline ends. This CDR3 has 12 residues. CDR3 amino acids: CASSGQNQPQHF. The CDR3 bases are TGTGCCAGCAGTGGACAGAATCAGCCCCAGCATTTT.

The rearrangement joins TRBV5-1 to TRBJ1-1; possibly TRBD1 for D (5 bases). This CDR3 is built from 14 residues. Germline values: CDR1 SGHRS, CDR2 YFSETQ. The ends were cut back, 4 bases at V and 1 base at J, with 11 bases in the middle. The CDR3 DNA reads as TGCGCCAGCAGCCCCGGGACCGAGAACACTGAAGCTTTCTTT. Translating it yields CASSPGTENTEAFF.

Notes on this clonotype: This may come from a read error, since a much larger clone is one base off. The rearrangement links TRBV3-1 to TRBJ2-7; TRBD2 matches at 10 bases. This CDR3 is built from 14 residues. Looked up from germline, CDR1 is LGHDT and CDR2 is YNNKEL (reference sequence). The CDR3: CASSPGLADYEQHF. CDR3 DNA sequence: TGTGCCAGCAGCCCAGGACTAGCGGACTACGAGCAGCACTTC.

Sample share makes this clonotype medium-sized. CDR3 nucleotide sequence: TGTGCCAGCAGTCCGACAGGAATCACAGATACGCAGTATTTT. Protein: CASSPTGITDTQYF. The gene calls are TRBV6-2 or TRBV6-3 and TRBJ2-3; perhaps TRBD1 as D (6 bases). Germline CDR1 reads MNHEY; CDR2 reads SVGEGT. The CDR3 runs 14 residues. V lost 5 bases and J lost 2, with 11 bases in between.

This clonotype is labeled medium-sized. The chain recombines TRBV27 with TRBJ1-1; D unclear. The V gene's germline CDR1 is MNHEY and CDR2 SMNVEV (reference sequence). The length of the CDR3 is 13 residues. V lost 0 bases to trimming and J lost 4 bases, with 6 bases between them. The CDR3 sequence: CASSLSRRTEAFF. DNA of the CDR3: TGTGCCAGCAGTTTATCACGACGCACTGAAGCTTTCTTT.

This clonotype is classed as medium-sized. The V and J genes are TRBV28 and TRBJ2-7; no definite D call. This CDR3 comprises 13 residues. Germline V lookup: CDR1 MDHEN, CDR2 SYDVKM. Trimming left V 4 bases short and J 6 bases short, with 13 bases between. CDR3 in DNA: TGTGCCAGCAGTTCCCCGGGCCCGCCCGAGCAGTACTTC. Its protein is CASSSPGPPEQYF. The complete variable domain, with remaining parts taken from reference TRBV28 and TRBJ2-7, reads DVKVTQSSRYLVKRTGEKVFLECVQDMDHENMFWYRQDPGLGLRLIYFSYDVKMKEKGDIPEGYSVSREKKERFSLILESASTNQTSMYLCASSSPGPPEQYFGPGTRLTVT.

Regarding this clonotype: With a much larger clone just one base away, this may be a read error. The chain recombines TRBV12-3 or TRBV12-4 with TRBJ1-4; D might be TRBD1 (5 bases). This CDR3 has 13 residues. The chain's CDR3 is CASSRREYEELFF. The CDR3 nucleotides read TGTGCCAGCAGCCGCAGGGAGTATGAAGAACTGTTTTTT.

In its sample, this clonotype ranks as medium-sized. The V gene is TRBV7-2, the J gene TRBJ2-3; 14 nucleotides align to TRBD2. The CDR3 has 17 amino acids. Looked up from germline, CDR1 is SGHTA and CDR2 is FQGNSA. Trimming removed 2 bases from V and 7 bases from J; junction bases left unmatched: 8. The CDR3 spells CASSLPVTSGGANTQYF. The CDR3 nucleotides read TGTGCCAGCAGCTTACCCGTGACTAGCGGGGGGGCAAATACGCAGTATTTT. The entire variable domain, with the rest obtained from reference TRBV7-2 and TRBJ2-3, is as follows: GAGVSQSPSNKVTEKGKDVELRCDPISGHTALYWYRQSLGQGLEFLIYFQGNSAPDKSGLPSDRFSAERTGGSVSTLTIQRTQQEDSAVYLCASSLPVTSGGANTQYFGPGTRLTVL.

By sample fraction, this clonotype is medium-sized. The chain recombines TRBV27 with TRBJ2-1; 10 bases line up with TRBD2. V lost 2 bases, J lost 2 bases, and 3 bases stayed unmatched. Germline CDR1 and CDR2: MNHEY and SMNVEV (reference sequence). The CDR3 extends over 16 amino acids. Here the CDR3 DNA reads TGTGCCAGCAGTTTAACTAGCGGGGCCACCTACAATGAGCAGTTCTTC. This sequence encodes CASSLTSGATYNEQFF.

By sample share, this clonotype is medium-sized. The chain recombines TRBV12-3 or TRBV12-4 with TRBJ2-5, with D possibly being TRBD1 (5 bases). V shed 5 bases and J shed 4 bases, with 11 bases lying between them. CDR3 length equals 13 residues. CDR3 region: CASSPDSTETQYF. Here the CDR3 DNA reads TGTGCCAGCAGTCCTGACAGCACAGAGACCCAGTACTTC.

This clonotype is classed as medium-sized. The chain joins TRBV12-3 or TRBV12-4 to TRBJ1-1; D call uncertain. Deletions cut 5 bases from V and 1 base from J, with 14 bases between. CDR3 length equals 15 residues. CDR3 nucleotides: TGTGCCAGCAGTACCTCTGAGGGCGAGAACACTGAAGCTTTCTTT. It codes for CASSTSEGENTEAFF.